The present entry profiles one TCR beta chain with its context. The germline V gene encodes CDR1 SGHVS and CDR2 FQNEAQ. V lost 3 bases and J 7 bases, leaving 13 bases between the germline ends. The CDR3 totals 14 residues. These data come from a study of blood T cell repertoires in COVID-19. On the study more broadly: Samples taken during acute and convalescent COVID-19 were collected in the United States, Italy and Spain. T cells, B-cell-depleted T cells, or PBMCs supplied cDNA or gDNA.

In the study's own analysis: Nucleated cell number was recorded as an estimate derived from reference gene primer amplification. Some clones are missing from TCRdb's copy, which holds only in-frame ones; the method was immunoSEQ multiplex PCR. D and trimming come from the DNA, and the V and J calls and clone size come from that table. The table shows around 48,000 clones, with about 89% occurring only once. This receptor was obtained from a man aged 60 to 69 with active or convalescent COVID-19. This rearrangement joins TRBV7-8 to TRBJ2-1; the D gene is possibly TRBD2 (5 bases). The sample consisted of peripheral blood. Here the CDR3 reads CASSFRGSVNEQFF. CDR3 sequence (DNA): TGTGCCAGCAGCTTCCGGGGATCTGTTAATGAGCAGTTCTTC.